The present T cell receptor (beta chain) was sequenced within a study of CD8 T cells in ankylosing spondylitis. In germline, CDR1 is SEHNR, CDR2 FQNEAQ (reference sequence). V was clipped by 1 base and J by 6 bases, with 7 bases between them. The length of the CDR3 is 13 residues. This clonotype was counted only a few times. TCRdb passed the 5' RACE reads through MiXCR, listing each CDR3 protein once. Found here are 250,000 to 350,000 distinct CDR3 sequences, around 21% of them singletons; the top ten hold 3% to 4%. This rearrangement joins TRBV7-9 to TRBJ2-1; D call uncertain. This receptor was obtained from a female donor with ankylosing spondylitis or in good health (not recorded which). Sequencing input: blood, either unsorted or a sorted T cell fraction (not recorded which). The CDR3 region has the DNA TGTGCCAGCAGCTTAGATAGCCCCAATGAGCAGTTCTTC. This translates into CASSLDSPNEQFF. The full variable domain, completed using reference TRBV7-9 and TRBJ2-1, is DTGVSQNPRHKITKRGQNVTFRCDPISEHNRLYWYRQTLGQGPEFLTYFQNEAQLEKSRLLSDRFSAERPKGSFSTLEIQRTEQGDSAMYLCASSLDSPNEQFFGPGTRLTVL.